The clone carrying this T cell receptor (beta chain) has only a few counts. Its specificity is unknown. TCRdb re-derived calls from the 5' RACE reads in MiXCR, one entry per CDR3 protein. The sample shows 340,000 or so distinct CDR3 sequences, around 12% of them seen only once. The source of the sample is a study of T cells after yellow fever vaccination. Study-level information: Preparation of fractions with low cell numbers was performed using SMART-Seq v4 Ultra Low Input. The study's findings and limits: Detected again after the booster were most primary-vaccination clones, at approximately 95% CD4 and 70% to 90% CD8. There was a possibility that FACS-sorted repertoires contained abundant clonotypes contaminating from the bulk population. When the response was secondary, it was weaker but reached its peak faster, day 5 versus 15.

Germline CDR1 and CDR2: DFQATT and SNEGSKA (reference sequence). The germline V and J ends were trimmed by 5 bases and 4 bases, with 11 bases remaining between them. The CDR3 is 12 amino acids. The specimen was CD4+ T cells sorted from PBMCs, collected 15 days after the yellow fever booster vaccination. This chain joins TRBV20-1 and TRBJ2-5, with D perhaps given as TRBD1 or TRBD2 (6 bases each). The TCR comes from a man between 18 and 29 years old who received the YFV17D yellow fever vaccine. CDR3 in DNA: TGCAGTGCTCTGGGGGGCCGAGAGACCCAGTACTTC. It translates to CSALGGRETQYF.